Only a few counts were recorded for the clone carrying this TCR beta chain. These data are taken from a study of T cells in Graves' hyperthyroidism and ophthalmopathy. In the study overall: Initial diagnosis, before any treatment, was when peripheral blood was collected.

Not enrolled were patients with uncontrolled infection, other autoimmune disease, pregnancy or lactation. Fresh peripheral blood, around 9.2 ml of it, supplied the PBMCs. Amplified TCR beta CDR3 regions came from RNA transcripts. Using the HTBI primer set, a first-round RT-PCR was run on the TCR CDR3. From the multiplex PCR reads, TCRdb called clonotypes with MiXCR, one entry per CDR3 protein. The profile shows roughly 560,000 distinct CDR3 sequences, roughly 14% of them singletons. Sequenced: blood. The sequence was collected from a woman aged 40 to 50 with Graves' ophthalmopathy.

CDR3 in amino acids: CASSRYSAGGEQYF. CDR3 coding DNA: TGTGCCAGCAGCAGATACTCAGCAGGGGGCGAGCAGTACTTC. The chain couples TRBV7-6 to TRBJ2-7; TRBD1 agrees at 7 bases. V dropped 5 bases and J dropped 6; count of bases not matched to a gene: 10. Germline V lookup: CDR1 SGHVS, CDR2 FNYEAQ. This CDR3 spans 14 amino acids.